This T cell receptor beta chain was identified in a study of T cell therapy after organ transplantation. As for the study in general: Short-term post-therapy samples: blood collected 4 to 8 weeks after completing therapy. Findings and caveats of the study: Nonresponders had marked pretherapy clonal expansions and little post-therapy change.

Specified time point: 4-8 weeks after completion of therapy. As regards this clone: The antigen is unknown.

The CDR3 spans 14 residues. CDR1 and CDR2 (germline): GTSNPN, SVGIG (reference sequence). Trimming removed 8 bases at V and 9 bases at J, with 23 bases between. TCRdb's copy holds only in-frame clones and misses some; the assay was immunoSEQ multiplex PCR. This sample has approximately 3,100 clones, with around 81% found just once. The V call is TRBV30, the J call TRBJ2-1; D is possibly TRBD1 (6 bases). The receptor comes from a human patient who had received a solid organ transplant and had CMV disease. A subset of T cells may come from the graft donor. Sequencing used CD8+ T cells from blood, obtained after autologous CMV-specific T cell therapy. The CDR3 nucleotides read TGTGCCCGTAAAGCGTCCACAGGGTCTGGTGAGCAGTTCTTC. Translated: CARKASTGSGEQFF.